The present T cell receptor (beta chain) was sequenced within a study of spatial heterogeneity in lung cancer (dated by TCRdb to between 2018 and 2021). The study in broad terms: Beta-chain transcripts were consistently detected in greater numbers than alpha-chain transcripts, which likely reflected higher beta-chain transcript abundance. The study linked features of the TCR repertoire to counts of nonsynonymous mutations, which were determined by whole-exome sequencing of tumor tissue. In non-small cell lung cancer, the study quantitatively compared TCR alpha and beta repertoires across several tumor regions, matched nontumor lung, and blood. Both alpha and beta chains were TCR-sequenced in samples taken at surgery, namely 220 tumor regions, around 64 matched nontumor lung samples and around 53 PBMC samples. In the raw uncorrected reads, each unique combination of TCR and UMI appeared more than ten times on average.

Measured from the cysteine to the phenylalanine, the CDR3 is 15 residues long. The only DNA kept is the CDR3, 45 bases in frame from the first base. The germline V gene gives CDR1 as SGHRS and CDR2 as YFSETQ. Relative to germline, V is 0 bases shorter and J is 2 bases shorter, with 10 bases between their ends. The table lists this clonotype with many counts. It lacks a known antigen. It has no much larger one-base neighbor in the sample; base qualities were not kept. Sample time point, as interpreted from the label and publication: sample taken at primary tumor resection. The donors were 70 or so patients from the lung TRACERx cohort who had early-stage, untreated non-small cell lung cancer. For TCR sequencing, whole RNA was extracted from tumor and nontumor lung tissue, or from cryopreserved PBMC samples, and no cell sorting was done. Only patients with enough RNA available from two or more tumor regions were chosen for TCR sequencing.

The full study reports these points: Ubiquitous expanded tumor TCRs were detected in blood more often at tumor resection than at routine follow-up. Additional single-cell paired TCR alpha and beta sequencing was considered necessary to confirm, at a functional level, the hypothesis that regional TCRs recognize regional mutations.

Libraries were prepared through 5' RACE. TCRdb lists the instrument as NextSeq 500. In the TCR library protocol, a unique molecular identifier was attached to each TCR cDNA molecule so that PCR and sequencing errors could be corrected. The source study handled its data this way. TCR identification, UMI-based error correction and CDR3 extraction were performed with Decombinator tools. TCRs above a frequency of 2 per 1,000, corresponding to the top 1% of the tumor frequency distribution, were defined as expanded. Renyi diversity was calculated using the R vegan package after each repertoire was subsampled 100 times to 5,000 TCRs. CDR3 similarity networks were built from amino acid triplet string-kernel similarity, with CDR3s being connected when pairwise similarity was above 0.82. TCRdb applied fastp at Q25 and MiXCR to the public reads, then kept only in-frame beta chains. CDR3 protein sequences are deduplicated, and each keeps its most common genes and DNA. The V and J calls and clone size are TCRdb's, not the authors'. This sample is represented by 11,000 or so distinct CDR3 sequences; less than 4.5% of them were singletons. 52% of the sample is in the top ten clones.

The sequence derives from a female donor with early-stage non-small cell lung cancer. Sequenced material: PBMCs, taken at surgery. The rearranged segments are TRBV5-1 and TRBJ2-3; no D gene can be assigned with confidence. The CDR3 protein: CASSLGQSLTDTQYF. The nucleotide sequence is TGCGCCAGCAGCTTGGGGCAGTCGCTCACAGATACGCAGTATTTT.